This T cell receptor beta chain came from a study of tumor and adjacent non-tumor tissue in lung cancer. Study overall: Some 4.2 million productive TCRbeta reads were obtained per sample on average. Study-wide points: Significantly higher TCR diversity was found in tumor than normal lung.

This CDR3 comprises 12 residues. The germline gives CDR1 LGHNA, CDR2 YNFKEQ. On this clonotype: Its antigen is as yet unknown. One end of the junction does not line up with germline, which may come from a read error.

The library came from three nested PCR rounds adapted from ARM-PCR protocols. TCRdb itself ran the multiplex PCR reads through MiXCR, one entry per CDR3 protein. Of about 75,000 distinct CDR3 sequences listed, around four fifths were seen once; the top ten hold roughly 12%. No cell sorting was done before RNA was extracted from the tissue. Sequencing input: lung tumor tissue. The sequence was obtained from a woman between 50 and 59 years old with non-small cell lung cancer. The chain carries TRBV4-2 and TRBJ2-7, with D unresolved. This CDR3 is CVSSQEGREQYF. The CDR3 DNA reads TGTGTCAGCAGCCAAGAAGGTAGGGAGCAGTACTTC.